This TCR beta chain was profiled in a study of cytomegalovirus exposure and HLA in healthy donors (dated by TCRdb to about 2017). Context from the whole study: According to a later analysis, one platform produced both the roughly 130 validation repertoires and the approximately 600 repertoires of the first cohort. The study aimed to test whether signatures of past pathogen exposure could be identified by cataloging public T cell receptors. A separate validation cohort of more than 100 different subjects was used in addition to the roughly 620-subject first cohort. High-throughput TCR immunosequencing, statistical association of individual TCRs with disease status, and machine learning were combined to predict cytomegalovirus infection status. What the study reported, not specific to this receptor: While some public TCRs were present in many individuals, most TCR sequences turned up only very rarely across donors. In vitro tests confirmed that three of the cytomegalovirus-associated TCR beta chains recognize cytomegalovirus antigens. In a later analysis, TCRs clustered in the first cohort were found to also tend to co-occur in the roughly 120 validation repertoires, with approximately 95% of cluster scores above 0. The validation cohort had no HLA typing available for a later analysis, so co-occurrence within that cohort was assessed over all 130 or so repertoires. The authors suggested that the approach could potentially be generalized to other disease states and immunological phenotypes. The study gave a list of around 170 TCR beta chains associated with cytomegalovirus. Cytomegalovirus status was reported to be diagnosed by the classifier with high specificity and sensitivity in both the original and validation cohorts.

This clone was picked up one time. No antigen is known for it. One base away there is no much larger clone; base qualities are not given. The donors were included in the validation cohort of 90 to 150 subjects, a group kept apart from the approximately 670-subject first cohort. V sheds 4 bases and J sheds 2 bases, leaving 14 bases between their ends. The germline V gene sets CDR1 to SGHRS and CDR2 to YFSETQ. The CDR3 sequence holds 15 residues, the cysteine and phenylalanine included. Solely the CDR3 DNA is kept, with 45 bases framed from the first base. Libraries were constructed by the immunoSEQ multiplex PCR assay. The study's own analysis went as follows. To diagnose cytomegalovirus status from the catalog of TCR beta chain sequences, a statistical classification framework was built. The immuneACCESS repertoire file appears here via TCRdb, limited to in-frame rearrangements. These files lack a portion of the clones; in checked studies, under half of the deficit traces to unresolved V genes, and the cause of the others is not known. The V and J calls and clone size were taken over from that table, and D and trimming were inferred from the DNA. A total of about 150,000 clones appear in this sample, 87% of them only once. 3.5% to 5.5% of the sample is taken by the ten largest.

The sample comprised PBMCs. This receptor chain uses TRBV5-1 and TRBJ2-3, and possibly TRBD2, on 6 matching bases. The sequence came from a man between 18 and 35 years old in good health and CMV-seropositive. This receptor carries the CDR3 CASSPGLTNTDTQYF. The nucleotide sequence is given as TGCGCCAGCAGCCCGGGACTCACGAACACAGATACGCAGTATTTT. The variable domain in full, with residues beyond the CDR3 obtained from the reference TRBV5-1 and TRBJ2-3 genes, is KAGVTQTPRYLIKTRGQQVTLSCSPISGHRSVSWYQQTPGQGLQFLFEYFSETQRNKGNFPGRFSGRQFSNSRSEMNVSTLELGDSALYLCASSPGLTNTDTQYFGPGTRLTVL.